The 21 T cell receptor beta chains below were found in one sample sequenced in a study of blood T cell repertoires in COVID-19 (dated by TCRdb to about 2020). Libraries were built with the immunoSEQ multiplex PCR assay. Sourced from immuneACCESS, this table was stored by TCRdb with only in-frame sequences that have V and J called. A share of the clones is absent; for the studies checked, an unresolved V gene accounts for under half, and the remainder has no known explanation. A total of about half a million clones appear in this sample, 88% of them only once. The ten largest clones take up 6.5% to 8.5% of the sample. The source material was PBMCs or T cells enriched from blood (not recorded which). Receptors were obtained from an older woman who had recovered from COVID-19.

As for this clone: At one of its ends the junction is not consistent with the germline gene, which may arise from a read error. This rearrangement joins TRBV28 to TRBJ2-3, with TRBD1 matching 8 bases. Germline V lookup: CDR1 MDHEN, CDR2 SYDVKM. This CDR3 is built from 14 residues. This CDR3 reads CASSLRGTGGTEYF. The CDR3 coding sequence is TGTGCCAGCAGTTTACGGGGGACAGGTGGTACGGAGTATTTT.

This clone showed up just once. The chain uses TRBV5-6 and TRBJ2-3, with TRBD2 identical over 8 bases. Germline CDR1 SGHDT, CDR2 YYEEEE. This CDR3 is built from 15 residues. The V segment lost 5 bases and the J segment 3 bases; nucleotides outside the gene matches: 8. CDR3: CASSPAGGTTDTQYF. CDR3 bases: TGTGCCAGCAGTCCGGCGGGGGGAACGACAGATACGCAGTATTTT.

The chain employs TRBV4-1 and TRBJ1-2; no reliable D call. From germline, CDR1 is MGHRA and CDR2 YSYEKL. The CDR3 spans 16 residues. Trimming took 0 bases from V and 7 from J, leaving 18 bases between them. The CDR3 sequence is CASSQEPSRVAAGYTF. The CDR3 bases are TGCGCCAGCAGCCAAGAACCGTCCCGGGTTGCGGCTGGCTACACCTTC.

The V gene is TRBV19, the J gene TRBJ2-1, with 7 nucleotides matching TRBD1. V was pared by 7 bases and J by 2 bases, with 8 bases of the junction left unmatched. The CDR3 consists of 15 residues. Germline lookup yields CDR1 LNHDA and CDR2 SQIVND (reference sequence). CDR3 coding DNA: TGTGCCAGTACCGAAACAGGGGCCCCCTACAATGAGCAGTTCTTC. Its translation is CASTETGAPYNEQFF.

V and J are TRBV5-1 and TRBJ2-5; TRBD2 matches 8 bases. The CDR3 is 17 amino acids. Germline V gene sequence: CDR1 SGHRS, CDR2 YFSETQ. Trimming removed 2 bases from V and 1 base from J; junction bases left unmatched: 10. CDR3 in amino acids: CASSLTSGGEAQETQYF. The CDR3 DNA reads as TGCGCCAGCAGCTTAACCAGCGGGGGTGAAGCCCAAGAGACCCAGTACTTC.

This sequence joins TRBV24-1 and TRBJ1-5, with 10 bases that match TRBD1. This CDR3 comprises 14 residues. CDR1 and CDR2 from the germline V gene are KGHDR and SFDVKD. The ends lost 9 bases at V and 5 bases at J; junction bases unmatched: 6. The CDR3: CATGTGTGDQPQHF. Written as DNA, the CDR3 is TGTGCCACCGGGACCGGGACAGGGGATCAGCCCCAGCATTTT.

The V gene is TRBV29-1, the J gene TRBJ2-7, with 7 nucleotides matching TRBD1. The CDR3 is 16 amino acids. V shed 6 bases, J shed 6 bases, and the junction held 20 bases outside the gene matches. Germline CDR1 reads SQVTM; CDR2 reads ANQGSEA. Here the CDR3 reads CSVLFRVGTGVGEQYF. In DNA, the CDR3 is TGCAGCGTCCTCTTCCGGGTGGGCACAGGGGTAGGCGAGCAGTACTTC.

The genes are TRBV9 and TRBJ2-7; no definite D call. Deletions cut 3 bases from V and 0 bases from J, with 4 bases between. This CDR3 comprises 12 residues. Germline assignment: CDR1 SGDLS and CDR2 YYNGEE. This CDR3 reads CASSGPSYEQYF. In DNA form, the CDR3 reads TGTGCCAGCAGCGGGCCCTCCTACGAGCAGTACTTC.

V gene TRBV29-1 combines with J gene TRBJ1-2, with 10 nucleotides matching TRBD1. Germline CDR1 reads SQVTM; CDR2 reads ANQGSEA. The CDR3 spans 15 residues. V lost 0 bases and J lost 8; bases outside the gene matches: 9. Written as DNA, the CDR3 is TGCAGCGTTGAAGACCTTGCCGGGACAGGGGTCGGCTACACCTTC. It codes for CSVEDLAGTGVGYTF. Complete variable domain (other parts from reference TRBV29-1 and TRBJ1-2): SAVISQKPSRDICQRGTSLTIQCQVDSQVTMMFWYRQQPGQSLTLIATANQGSEATYESGFVIDKFPISRPNLTFSTLTVSNMSPEDSSIYLCSVEDLAGTGVGYTFGSGTRLTVV.

This rearrangement joins TRBV4-2 to TRBJ2-1; possibly TRBD1 for D (5 bases). The CDR3 consists of 15 residues. V was pared by 0 bases and J by 5 bases, with 11 bases between. Germline V lookup: CDR1 LGHNA, CDR2 YNFKEQ. The CDR3 loop reads CASSQDRAGNNEQFF. The CDR3 DNA is TGTGCCAGCAGCCAAGACCGGGCAGGGAACAATGAGCAGTTCTTC.

Only a few counts were recorded for this clone. This sequence joins TRBV6-5 and TRBJ1-5; 8 bases line up with TRBD1. The CDR3 length is 13 residues. CDR1 and CDR2 (germline): MNHEY, SVGAGI. Losses at the gene ends were 6 bases for V and 5 bases for J; bases not matched to a gene: 3. In nucleotides, the CDR3 is TGTGCCAGCAGGGTGACAGGGGATCAGCCCCAGCATTTT. Protein: CASRVTGDQPQHF.

This chain joins TRBV5-6 and TRBJ1-6; D ambiguous. Per the germline V gene, CDR1 is SGHDT and CDR2 is YYEEEE. V lost 7 bases and J 1 base, leaving 6 bases between the germline ends. CDR3 length equals 13 residues. CDR3 residues: CASSHSYNSPLHF. The CDR3 DNA reads as TGTGCCAGCTCCCATTCCTATAATTCACCCCTCCACTTT.

J is TRBJ1-1 and V is TRBV7-9; 8 bases match TRBD1. V lost 5 bases and J lost 5; bases outside the gene matches: 7. Germline-derived CDR1 and CDR2 are SEHNR and FQNEAQ (reference sequence). The CDR3 totals 14 residues. The CDR3 coding sequence is TGTGCCAGCAGCCCACAGGGGGTGAGGACTGAAGCTTTCTTT. It codes for CASSPQGVRTEAFF.

The rearrangement links TRBV7-9 to TRBJ2-3, with D possibly TRBD1 on 6 matching bases. V gave up 1 base and J gave up 2 bases, with 10 bases separating them. This CDR3 comprises 15 residues. Germline V gene data show CDR1 as SEHNR and CDR2 as FQNEAQ (reference sequence). CDR3 sequence reads: CASSLGGPATDTQYF. DNA of the CDR3: TGTGCCAGCAGCTTAGGGGGGCCTGCCACAGATACGCAGTATTTT.

The chain links TRBV10-3 to TRBJ2-3; 10 bases line up with TRBD2. Germline-derived CDR1 and CDR2 are ENHRY and SYGVKD. V shed 4 bases, J shed 0 bases, and the junction held 4 bases outside the gene matches. The CDR3 consists of 16 residues. CDR3 nucleotides: TGTGCCATCAGTGCCCTAGCGGGGGCTAGCACAGATACGCAGTATTTT. Translation gives CAISALAGASTDTQYF.

As for this clone: Other DNA sequences in the sample encode the same CDR3. The chain carries TRBV5-1 and TRBJ1-2; D is perhaps TRBD1 (6 bases). Trimming took off 0 bases at V and 3 bases at J, with 6 bases between the two ends. The CDR3 loop spans 13 amino acids. Germline V gene lookup returns CDR1 SGHRS and CDR2 YFSETQ. CDR3 sequence (DNA): TGCGCCAGCAGCTTGGCAGGGGACTATGGCTACACCTTC. Translation gives CASSLAGDYGYTF. Complete variable domain (other parts from reference TRBV5-1 and TRBJ1-2): KAGVTQTPRYLIKTRGQQVTLSCSPISGHRSVSWYQQTPGQGLQFLFEYFSETQRNKGNFPGRFSGRQFSNSRSEMNVSTLELGDSALYLCASSLAGDYGYTFGSGTRLTVV.

The J gene is TRBJ2-2, the V gene TRBV5-1; TRBD1 aligns across 8 bases. V lost 4 bases and J lost 7; bases outside the gene matches: 9. This CDR3 has 15 residues. CDR1 and CDR2 from the germline V gene are SGHRS and YFSETQ. Here the CDR3 reads CASSPGQGRNGELFF. The CDR3 bases are TGCGCCAGCAGCCCCGGACAGGGACGGAACGGGGAGCTGTTTTTT.

This sequence joins TRBV19 and TRBJ1-5; 7 bases line up with TRBD1. V lost 4 bases and J lost 1; bases outside the gene matches: 7. Germline CDR1 is LNHDA and CDR2 is SQIVND (reference sequence). This CDR3 comprises 16 residues. The CDR3 DNA is TGTGCCAGTAGTAACAGGGGTTTGGGGAGCAATCAGCCCCAGCATTTT. Protein: CASSNRGLGSNQPQHF.

The chain combines TRBV24-1 with TRBJ2-3, with 8 nucleotides matching TRBD2. This CDR3 region has 17 residues. Germline values: CDR1 KGHDR, CDR2 SFDVKD. Germline trimming cut 4 bases from V and 0 bases from J; bases unmatched to any gene: 8. The CDR3 DNA sequence: TGTGCCACCAGTGACCCGCCCGGGGGGGCCAGCACAGATACGCAGTATTTT. This sequence encodes CATSDPPGGASTDTQYF.

This clone was recorded at least ten times. The chain couples TRBV11-2 to TRBJ1-2, with D perhaps matching TRBD1 (6 bases). Germline V lookup: CDR1 SGHAT, CDR2 FQNNGV. The CDR3 totals 16 residues. The ends were cut back, 5 bases at V and 7 bases at J, with 23 bases in the middle. CDR3 sequence: CASSPLGGRTLAGYTF. Written as DNA, the CDR3 is TGTGCCAGCAGCCCCCTAGGGGGTCGCACCCTCGCTGGCTACACCTTC.

This chain joins TRBV9 and TRBJ2-3, with D perhaps matching TRBD2 (6 bases). Germline V gene data show CDR1 as SGDLS and CDR2 as YYNGEE. The V end lost 5 bases, the J end lost 0 bases, and 10 bases lay between the germline ends. The CDR3 runs 14 residues. CDR3 nucleotide sequence: TGTGCCAGCAGGGGACTTACTAGCACAGATACGCAGTATTTT. It codes for CASRGLTSTDTQYF.